The present T cell receptor (beta chain) was sequenced within a study of T cells in Graves' hyperthyroidism and ophthalmopathy (dated by TCRdb to between 2019 and 2020). Looking at the study overall: Peripheral blood was collected at initial diagnosis, before any treatment. To identify TCR V-J signatures that set the groups apart, the researchers used a discovery cohort of about a hundred patients, made up of around 42 with Graves' ophthalmopathy and 55 to 65 with stable Graves' hyperthyroidism. TCR Vbeta CDR3 sequencing of 135 peripheral blood samples (43 ophthalmopathy, 75 hyperthyroidism and approximately 17 progressor patients) is reported in the paper. Thyroid tissue and blood T-cell repertoires from six or seven Graves' hyperthyroidism patients were also compared in the study. Once sampling was done, hyperthyroidism patients were given methimazole at a starting dose of 30 mg daily, whereas ophthalmopathy patients were given high-dose intravenous methylprednisolone. The roughly 94 discovery patients were randomly split 7:3 into training and test sets. Prospective prediction of ophthalmopathy was tested in an independent validation cohort consisting of 18 to 20 hyperthyroidism patients and 15 to 17 patients who later progressed to ophthalmopathy. The study at large found these results: Blood samples also contained most of the expanded thyroid clonotypes (frequency above 0.001), which suggests that blood repertoires may reflect thyroid immune responses. Sample size was not statistically predetermined, and investigators were not blinded to group allocation. In validation, the model predicted progression to ophthalmopathy with 60% to 71% sensitivity and about 73% specificity, a median of around 6.6 months before onset. In cross-validation, a model built on a 13 V-J signature told ophthalmopathy apart from stable hyperthyroidism with under 90% sensitivity and around 83% specificity, and in testing the same model reached 80%/75%.

The TCR beta CDR3 regions were amplified from the RNA transcripts. For the first round of RT-PCR on the TCR CDR3, the HTBI primer set was used together with the Qiagen OneStep RT-PCR kit. The libraries were constructed in a second round of multiplex PCR and then size-selected and purified. Paired-end sequencing of the libraries was performed with 100 bp reads on an Illumina HiSeq2000. The paper's processing steps were these. Raw data were processed with SOAPnuke, discarding reads with adapters, uncalled bases, mean Phred below 15, or no exact constant-primer or identifier match. COPE v1.2.5 was used to merge the high-quality paired reads, and each unique nucleotide sequence was defined as a clonotype. MiTCR v1.1 was used to align clonotypes to the IMGT TRBV, TRBD and TRBJ reference segments. The analysis was restricted to V-J combinations with a frequency above 0.0001, which together covered roughly 99% of the repertoires. The TCS score was defined as the ratio of F50 (clonal expansion) to E x V (chaos), calculated using BLOSUM62-based TCRdist between CDR3 peptides within each V-J. Welch's t-statistics and random forest reduced several hundred V-J features to about 12, which were used in a naive Bayes classifier (R e1071). The public reads were reprocessed in TCRdb via fastp at Q25 and MiXCR, keeping in-frame beta chains. Every entry covers one CDR3 protein and lists the most common genes and DNA from its rows. The V and J calls, along with clone size, are taken from TCRdb and not from the paper's own processing. Counted in this sample were 240,000 or so distinct CDR3 sequences; 16% of them appeared once. The ten largest clones take up more than 25% of the sample.

The sample holds many counts of this clonotype. No antigen is known for it. Qualities for individual bases were not recorded, and no much larger clone is one base off. V is cut back by 4 bases and J by 4 bases, with 1 base in the junction unmatched. The CDR3 runs 15 residues from the cysteine to the phenylalanine. This entry keeps only the CDR3 DNA: 45 bases, framed from base 1. From a lookup of the germline V gene, CDR1 and CDR2 are KGHDR and SFDVKD. Ophthalmopathy patients had moderately to severely active disease, with a Clinical Activity Score of 3 or more, a NOSPECS grade of 4 or more, and a disease duration of less than 3 months. Any patient with an uncontrolled infection, another autoimmune disease, pregnancy or lactation was excluded. Diagnoses relied on clinical symptoms, serum thyroxine and TRAb, thyroid ultrasound and orbital computed tomography. Ficoll-Paque density gradient centrifugation was used to isolate PBMCs from around 10 ml of fresh peripheral blood. Trizol reagent was used to extract total RNA, and RNA quality was then checked on an Agilent 2100 Bioanalyzer.

Material for sequencing was blood. This clonotype originated in a woman younger than 30 with Graves' ophthalmopathy. The sequence links TRBV24-1 to TRBJ2-2, with 11 junctional bases fitting TRBD2. The nucleotides are TGTGCCACCAGTGACGGGACTAGCGGCACCGGGGAGCTGTTTTTT. It codes for CATSDGTSGTGELFF.